This passage covers 18 T cell receptor beta chains from one sample sequenced in a study of T cells after yellow fever vaccination. TCRdb re-called the 5' RACE reads through MiXCR, storing one row per CDR3 protein. The sample has a few hundred thousand distinct CDR3 sequences, around 6.8% seen once. The starting material was PBMCs, obtained around 45 days after the first yellow fever vaccination. The receptors were sampled from a man between 18 and 29 years old who received the YFV17D yellow fever vaccine.

V usage is TRBV13 and J usage is TRBJ2-1; 8 bases map to TRBD1. Germline lookup yields CDR1 PRHDT and CDR2 FYEKMQ (reference sequence). The CDR3 loop spans 15 amino acids. V lost 5 bases, J lost 6 bases, and 9 bases stayed unmatched. The chain's CDR3 is CASSLGGQGANEQFF. As DNA, the CDR3 is TGTGCCAGCAGCCTCGGAGGACAGGGTGCCAATGAGCAGTTCTTC.

This clonotype was observed a few times. The J gene is TRBJ2-2, the V gene TRBV29-1; D perhaps matches TRBD1 (6 bases). The CDR3 is made up of 16 amino acids. Germline V gene lookup returns CDR1 SQVTM and CDR2 ANQGSEA. Trimming took off 5 bases at V and 1 base at J, with 17 bases between the two ends. Here the CDR3 reads CSVRPLETGNTGELFF. Here the CDR3 DNA reads TGCAGCGTTCGACCTCTTGAGACAGGGAACACCGGGGAGCTGTTTTTT.

As for this clonotype: This could be a read error, since a much larger clone is one nucleotide away. The J gene is TRBJ2-3, the V gene TRBV7-2; 9 nucleotides match TRBD2. There are 15 residues in the CDR3. Per germline, CDR1 SGHTA and CDR2 FQGNSA. CDR3 region: CSSSLVSGGPDTQYF. The CDR3 DNA sequence: TGTTCCAGCAGCTTAGTTAGCGGGGGCCCAGATACGCAGTATTTT. Together with reference TRBV7-2 and TRBJ2-3, the CDR3 gives the full variable domain: GAGVSQSPSNKVTEKGKDVELRCDPISGHTALYWYRQSLGQGLEFLIYFQGNSAPDKSGLPSDRFSAERTGGSVSTLTIQRTQQEDSAVYLCSSSLVSGGPDTQYFGPGTRLTVL.

The V call is TRBV12-5, the J call TRBJ2-3, with D possibly matching TRBD2 (6 bases). The CDR3 is made up of 16 amino acids. Germline values: CDR1 LGHNT, CDR2 FRNRAP. With 1 base removed from V and 0 bases from J, the gap between germline ends came to 11 bases. CDR3 sequence (DNA): TGTGCTAGTGGTTTGGATCCCGGGAGTAGCACAGATACGCAGTATTTT. It specifies CASGLDPGSSTDTQYF.

This clonotype was picked up a small number of times. The chain combines TRBV20-1 with TRBJ2-1; D remains unclear. CDR1 is DFQATT and CDR2 is SNEGSKA in the germline V gene (reference sequence). The CDR3 totals 12 residues. V lost 7 bases, J lost 0 bases, and 7 bases lay in between. The CDR3 nucleotides are TGCAGTGGGTGGCTCTCCTACAATGAGCAGTTCTTC. The encoded protein is CSGWLSYNEQFF.

The chain has TRBV12-3 or TRBV12-4 and TRBJ1-5; D gene ambiguous. V shed 6 bases and J shed 0 bases, with 9 bases lying between them. The CDR3 totals 14 residues. CDR3: CASSRDNSNQPQHF. The CDR3 region has the DNA TGTGCCAGCAGCCGAGACAATAGCAATCAGCCCCAGCATTTT.

The V and J genes are TRBV4-1 and TRBJ2-5, with D possibly TRBD2 on 6 matching bases. This CDR3 contains 15 residues. Trimming shortened V by 0 bases and J by 3 bases, and 11 bases separated the two germline ends. Germline V gene data show CDR1 as MGHRA and CDR2 as YSYEKL. Written as DNA, the CDR3 is TGCGCCAGCAGCCAAGAGTGGGGACTCGAAGAGACCCAGTACTTC. The encoded protein is CASSQEWGLEETQYF.

This clonotype was recorded a few times. This chain links TRBV5-4 with TRBJ2-1, with a tentative D call TRBD1 (6 bases). The CDR3 length is 14 residues. Germline loops: CDR1 SGHNT, CDR2 YYREEE (reference sequence). V lost 0 bases to trimming and J lost 6 bases, with 10 bases between them. The CDR3 region is CASSLEGTINEQFF. In DNA, the CDR3 is TGTGCCAGCAGCTTGGAAGGGACAATCAATGAGCAGTTCTTC.

V and J are TRBV28 and TRBJ2-5; no clear D gene. Germline V gene data show CDR1 as MDHEN and CDR2 as SYDVKM. The CDR3 spans 14 residues. Trimming pared 6 bases from V and 2 bases from J, leaving 13 bases between. Written as DNA, the CDR3 is TGTGCCAGCAGCTCTAAGCAAATACAAGAGACCCAGTACTTC. Translating gives CASSSKQIQETQYF.

This clonotype has more than one count but fewer than ten. V usage is TRBV6-1 and J usage is TRBJ2-5, with 9 bases aligning to TRBD2. The length of the CDR3 is 16 residues. V dropped 6 bases and J dropped 5; count of bases not matched to a gene: 13. The germline V gene has CDR1 MNHNS and CDR2 SASEGT. The CDR3 spells CASSHLWRGGRETQYF. DNA for the CDR3: TGTGCCAGCAGCCATTTGTGGCGGGGGGGTCGTGAGACCCAGTACTTC.

For the CDR3, the DNA is TGCAGCGTTGGCGGGGGAAACACCGGGGAGCTGTTTTTT. Amino acids: CSVGGGNTGELFF. The chain has TRBV29-1 and TRBJ2-2, with 7 nucleotides matching TRBD2. The V and J ends lost 4 bases and 2 bases, in that order; junction bases with no gene match: 1. The CDR3 sequence is 13 residues long. Germline V gene data show CDR1 as SQVTM and CDR2 as ANQGSEA.

In its sample, this clonotype was seen a few times. J is TRBJ1-5 and V is TRBV10-2; D might be TRBD1 (6 bases). V lost 0 bases to trimming and J lost 0 bases, with 15 bases between them. Looked up from germline, CDR1 is WSHSY and CDR2 is SAAADI. This CDR3 is built from 18 residues. The CDR3 DNA reads TGCGCCAGCAGTGAGTCGAAGGCAGGGGCCTATAGCAATCAGCCCCAGCATTTT. Translated: CASSESKAGAYSNQPQHF.

The chain employs TRBV2 and TRBJ1-2; no firm D call. V lost 7 bases to trimming and J lost 4 bases, with 13 bases between them. Germline V gene sequence: CDR1 SNHLY, CDR2 FYNNEI. This CDR3 spans 13 amino acids. The chain's CDR3 is CASMEEGPYGYTF. CDR3 nucleotides: TGTGCCAGCATGGAGGAGGGCCCCTATGGCTACACCTTC. The complete variable domain, with remaining parts taken from reference TRBV2 and TRBJ1-2, reads EPEVTQTPSHQVTQMGQEVILRCVPISNHLYFYWYRQILGQKVEFLVSFYNNEISEKSEIFDDQFSVERPDGSNFTLKIRSTKLEDSAMYFCASMEEGPYGYTFGSGTRLTVV.

This clonotype was seen only a few times. This rearrangement joins TRBV18 to TRBJ1-2, with unresolved D. Between the trimmed V and J ends, which lost 3 bases and 10 bases, there was a span of 9 bases. CDR3 length: 11 residues. The germline gives CDR1 KGHSH, CDR2 LQKENI. In nucleotides, the CDR3 is TGTGCCAGCTCACCGGGTGGGGACTACACCTTC. Translated: CASSPGGDYTF.

This clonotype was counted many times. The chain employs TRBV27 and TRBJ2-7, with D perhaps assigned TRBD1 or TRBD2 (6 bases each). Trimming stripped 4 bases from V and 5 bases from J, with 15 bases between. CDR3 size: 14 residues. Germline CDR1 and CDR2: MNHEY and SMNVEV (reference sequence). Here the CDR3 DNA reads TGTGCCAGCAGTTCAAGGTACAGGGAGGACGAGCAGTACTTC. This sequence encodes CASSSRYREDEQYF.

This clonotype appeared a few times. The rearrangement uses TRBV29-1 and TRBJ2-1; no definite D call. Germline assignment: CDR1 SQVTM and CDR2 ANQGSEA. The V and J ends lost 4 bases and 2 bases respectively, with 6 bases between them. The CDR3 loop spans 12 amino acids. This CDR3 reads CSVAGTYNEQFF. The CDR3 DNA follows: TGCAGCGTTGCGGGTACCTACAATGAGCAGTTCTTC.

V gene TRBV3-1 combines with J gene TRBJ2-7; 8 bases are shared with TRBD1. This CDR3 region has 17 residues. Germline lookup yields CDR1 LGHDT and CDR2 YNNKEL (reference sequence). V lost 0 bases and J lost 2; bases outside the gene matches: 9. The CDR3 sequence: CASSQDPGRQGPYEQYF. The CDR3, as DNA: TGTGCCAGCAGCCAAGATCCGGGGAGACAGGGGCCCTACGAGCAGTACTTC.

The table lists this clonotype with a few counts. This chain connects TRBV2 to TRBJ2-7; 7 bases agree with TRBD2. The ends lost 6 bases at V and 7 bases at J; junction bases unmatched: 12. This CDR3 spans 14 amino acids. In germline, CDR1 is SNHLY, CDR2 FYNNEI. CDR3 nucleotide sequence: TGTGCCAGCAGCCCACTAGCGCGGGACGGGGAGCAGTACTTC. Amino acids: CASSPLARDGEQYF.